The 23 T cell receptor beta chains below come from one sample, sequenced in a study of tumor-infiltrating lymphocytes in oesophageal squamous cell carcinoma (dated by TCRdb to about 2016). Library construction relied on PCR. The reads were generated on an Illumina HiSeq 2000. TCRdb reprocessed the public reads (quality trimming at Q25 with fastp, clone calling with MiXCR) and kept in-frame beta chains. Each entry is one CDR3 protein sequence, shown with its most common DNA and genes. This sample is represented by tens of thousands of distinct CDR3 sequences; approximately 35% of them were singletons. The ten largest clones represent 15% to 20% of the sample. Sequences were obtained from esophageal tumor tissue. Receptors originate from a female donor with esophageal squamous cell carcinoma.

This clonotype was seen a handful of times. The J gene is TRBJ2-7, the V gene TRBV7-8, with 7 bases matching TRBD2. The DNA end favors TRBJ2-1, so the J call may be wrong. The CDR3 runs 15 residues. Per the germline V gene, CDR1 is SGHVS and CDR2 is FQNEAQ. Written as DNA, the CDR3 is TGTGCCAGCAGCTTCCAGCGGGGTACCTACAATGAGCAGTTCTTC. It codes for CASSFQRGTYNEQFF.

The chain carries TRBV2 and TRBJ2-2; 11 bases match TRBD2. The CDR3 covers 15 residues. The V segment lost 2 bases and the J segment 8 bases; nucleotides outside the gene matches: 4. The V gene's germline CDR1 is SNHLY and CDR2 FYNNEI. The CDR3 loop is CASSELAGGAGELFF. The DNA of the CDR3 is TGTGCCAGCAGTGAACTAGCGGGAGGAGCGGGGGAGCTGTTTTTT.

As to this clonotype: The DNA is omitted, as the CDR3 cannot be located on it reliably, and the CDR3 follows TCRdb's listing. The genes are TRBV24-1 and TRBJ2-6; the table's TRBD1 call for D was not verified on the DNA. Germline CDR1 reads KGHDR; CDR2 reads SFDVKD. The CDR3 is 17 residues long, ends included. The CDR3 spells CATSDPGQGKRWLHLRF.

This clonotype was seen ten or more times. The CDR3 DNA reads TGCGCCAGCAGCTTGGTGGGGAATCAGGGGACCCAGTACTTC. This translates into CASSLVGNQGTQYF. V usage is TRBV5-1 and J usage is TRBJ2-5; perhaps TRBD1 as D (5 bases). Trimming left V 0 bases short and J 7 bases short, with 13 bases between. The CDR3 has 14 amino acids. CDR1 and CDR2 from the germline V gene are SGHRS and YFSETQ.

The V call is TRBV29-1, the J call TRBJ1-1; a weak D match, TRBD1 (5 bases). The DNA end is more similar to TRBJ2-2, so the J call may be wrong. The CDR3 length is 11 residues. CDR1 SQVTM and CDR2 ANQGSEA come from the germline V gene. CDR3 region: CSVQGPGELFF. The CDR3 nucleotides are TGCAGCGTCCAGGGCCCCGGGGAGCTGTTTTTT.

This clonotype was counted only a few times. The chain uses TRBV7-6 and TRBJ2-4; TRBD1 matches at 10 bases. The DNA end favors TRBJ2-7, so the J call may be wrong. CDR1 is SGHVS and CDR2 is FNYEAQ in the germline V gene. The CDR3 sequence is 13 residues long. The CDR3 protein is CASSRDRGYEQYF. CDR3 coding DNA: TGTGCCAGCAGCAGGGACAGGGGATACGAGCAGTACTTC.

The chain uses TRBV6-6 and TRBJ2-6; TRBD1 aligns across 7 bases. The DNA end is a closer match to TRBJ2-4, so the J assignment may be wrong. The CDR3 is 13 residues long. Germline CDR1 MNHNY, CDR2 SVGAGI (reference sequence). The CDR3 loop reads CASIDHGTDIQYF. CDR3 DNA sequence: TGTGCCAGCATAGACCACGGGACAGACATTCAGTACTTC.

This clonotype appeared many times. The chain links TRBV6-1 to TRBJ1-4; no clear D gene. V was pared by 6 bases and J by 4 bases, with 9 bases between. Germline-derived CDR1 and CDR2 are MNHNS and SASEGT. This CDR3 is 13 amino acids long. DNA of the CDR3: TGTGCCAGCAGCTTGAGGTTTAATGAAAAACTGTTTTTT. Translated, it gives CASSLRFNEKLFF.

This clonotype occurred many times. The rearrangement uses TRBV6-1 and TRBJ1-1; weak D call: TRBD1 (6 bases). CDR1 is MNHNS and CDR2 is SASEGT in the germline V gene. The CDR3 has 11 amino acids. Between the trimmed V and J ends, which lost 4 bases and 9 bases, there was a span of 9 bases. CDR3 sequence (DNA): TGTGCCAGCAGTGTAACAGGGAAAGCTTTCTTT. Its translation: CASSVTGKAFF.

The chain uses TRBV19 and TRBJ2-3; 8 bases fit TRBD2. Germline values: CDR1 LNHDA, CDR2 SQIVND (reference sequence). This CDR3 comprises 16 residues. Trimming took 5 bases from V and 4 from J; bases not matched to a gene: 11. CDR3 amino acids: CASSVSGAGLADTQYF. CDR3 DNA sequence: TGTGCCAGTAGTGTTAGCGGGGCTGGTCTCGCAGATACGCAGTATTTT.

Concerning this clonotype itself: The CDR3 carries no conserved terminal phenylalanine or tryptophan, so it likely arises from a read error. It is unclear where the CDR3 begins or ends on the DNA, so no DNA is shown, and the CDR3 is as TCRdb lists it. The chain recombines TRBV6-1 with TRBJ2-5; TRBD2 reflects the table's D call only, with no check against the DNA. Germline V CDR1 and CDR2: MNHNS, SASEGT. The CDR3 is made up of 17 amino acids, end residues included. CDR3 protein: CASNRGLAGVVEQYFGN.

With regard to this clonotype: Since a much larger clone is just one base distant, this may be a read error. The chain recombines TRBV6-1 with TRBJ2-1, with 7 bases fitting TRBD1. The CDR3 runs 15 residues. Germline lookup yields CDR1 MNHNS and CDR2 SASEGT. The J segment lost 13 bases and the V segment lost 5 bases, leaving 17 bases of the junction unmatched. CDR3: CASSWAGGFAETQFF. Written as DNA, the CDR3 is TGTGCCAGCAGTTGGGCAGGGGGATTTGCAGAGACCCAGTTCTTC.

A note on this clonotype: The junction departs from germline at one end; a sequencing error may be responsible. The genes are TRBV7-2 and TRBJ2-5; TRBD1 aligns across 7 bases. Per germline, CDR1 SGHTA and CDR2 FQGNSA. CDR3 length: 14 residues. This CDR3 is CASRWTGLNSPLHF. The CDR3 coding sequence is TGTGCCAGCAGATGGACAGGCCTCAATTCACCCCTCCACTTC.

Many counts were recorded for this clonotype. The chain recombines TRBV6-1 with TRBJ1-4; D perhaps matches TRBD1 (5 bases). The V gene's germline CDR1 is MNHNS and CDR2 SASEGT. The CDR3 extends over 16 amino acids. Trimming cost V 2 bases and J 0 bases, with 10 bases left between them. In DNA, the CDR3 is TGTGCCAGCAGTGAAAGACAGAGAGCAACTAATGAAAAACTGTTTTTT. Translating it yields CASSERQRATNEKLFF.

This clonotype was seen only a few times. Since no conserved phenylalanine or tryptophan closes the CDR3, a read error is the likely cause. The DNA is left out, because the CDR3 cannot be placed on it with certainty; the CDR3 is given as TCRdb lists it. The chain employs TRBV28 and TRBJ2-7. Germline CDR1 reads MDHEN; CDR2 reads SYDVKM. With termini counted, the CDR3 has 17 amino acids. Here the CDR3 reads CASSFVDGLGYGYTFGS.

This clonotype turned up a few times. The chain uses TRBV12-3 or TRBV12-4 and TRBJ2-3; weak D call: TRBD2 (5 bases). CDR3 size: 14 residues. Trimming shortened V by 5 bases and J by 14 bases, and 23 bases separated the two germline ends. CDR3 residues: CASSPYTNTGELYF. DNA for the CDR3: TGTGCCAGCAGTCCTTACACGAACACCGGGGAGCTGTATTTT.

This clonotype showed up many times. The chain carries TRBV5-5 and TRBJ1-1, with D perhaps matching TRBD1 (5 bases). The CDR3 is made up of 14 amino acids. CDR1 is SGHKS, CDR2 YYEKEE, per germline (reference sequence). V lost 2 bases and J lost 1, with 9 bases in between. The CDR3 DNA reads TGTGCCAGCAGCTTAGGGGTTTCGAACACTGAAGCTTTCTTT. It translates to CASSLGVSNTEAFF.

Points on this clonotype: This may arise from a read error, as a much more abundant clone is one base away. The chain combines TRBV2 with TRBJ2-7; weak D call: TRBD2 (5 bases). This CDR3 comprises 13 residues. Germline CDR1 is SNHLY and CDR2 is FYNNEI. Trimming took 2 bases from V and 7 from J, leaving 12 bases between them. The CDR3 protein is CASSETDYNEQYF. The CDR3 DNA reads TGTGCCAGCAGTGAAACAGACTACAATGAGCAGTACTTC.

Turning to this clonotype: The junction does not match germline at one end; this may be a read error. The chain links TRBV7-6 to TRBJ2-5; no clear D. This CDR3 is built from 13 residues. From germline, CDR1 is SGHVS and CDR2 FNYEAQ. The CDR3 DNA sequence: TGTGCTAGCAGACCGGACGGGTCGTGGACCCAGTACTTC. It encodes CASRPDGSWTQYF.

There are many counts of this clonotype. The V gene is TRBV2, the J gene TRBJ2-1, with D tentatively TRBD2 (5 bases). The CDR3 sequence is 15 residues long. V was shortened by 4 bases and J by 1 base, with 11 bases between the two germline ends. Germline values: CDR1 SNHLY, CDR2 FYNNEI. The CDR3 here is CASSVEGGSYNEQFF. The CDR3 nucleotides are TGTGCCAGCAGTGTTGAGGGTGGATCCTACAATGAGCAGTTCTTC. The full variable domain, rest sourced from reference TRBV2 and TRBJ2-1, is EPEVTQTPSHQVTQMGQEVILRCVPISNHLYFYWYRQILGQKVEFLVSFYNNEISEKSEIFDDQFSVERPDGSNFTLKIRSTKLEDSAMYFCASSVEGGSYNEQFFGPGTRLTVL.

Many counts were recorded for this clonotype. The chain carries TRBV6-1 and TRBJ2-1; no clear D. The J call is in doubt because the DNA end fits TRBJ2-7 better. Germline V CDR1 and CDR2: MNHNS, SASEGT. The CDR3 is 14 residues long. CDR3 in amino acids: CASSSSGWVDEQYF. The CDR3 nucleotides read TGTGCCAGCAGTTCCTCTGGGTGGGTGGACGAGCAGTACTTC.

This clonotype was counted ten times or more. The chain couples TRBV12-3 or TRBV12-4 to TRBJ2-5; perhaps TRBD2 as D (6 bases). Trimming pared 3 bases from V and 11 bases from J, leaving 31 bases between. CDR3 length: 18 amino acids. The CDR3 here is CASSLMTLAAGVDNEQYF. The CDR3, as DNA: TGTGCCAGCAGTTTGATGACCTTAGCGGCTGGGGTCGACAATGAGCAGTACTTC.

This clonotype was seen only a few times. Since no conserved phenylalanine or tryptophan closes the CDR3, a read error is the likely cause. The DNA is left out, because the CDR3 cannot be placed on it with certainty; the CDR3 is given as TCRdb lists it. The chain has TRBV6-1 and TRBJ2-6; TRBD2 was called by the table and not checked on the DNA. Germline values: CDR1 MNHNS, CDR2 SASEGT. 17 amino acids form the CDR3, both terminal residues included. CDR3 amino acids: CASSLDGGRYNEQFFGA.